This T cell receptor beta chain was captured by sequencing in a study of T cell repertoires in cytomegalovirus infection. This clonotype was recorded a few times. TCRdb processed the reads anew with MiXCR; each CDR3 protein has one entry. The top ten hold around 8.6% of the sample, which has 300,000 to 400,000 distinct CDR3 sequences, about a sixth seen once. Trimming left V 3 bases short and J 2 bases short, with 11 bases between. This CDR3 is 14 amino acids long. Looked up from germline, CDR1 is SEHNR and CDR2 is FQNEAQ (reference sequence). The sequencing input was PBMCs. The chain employs TRBV7-9 and TRBJ2-7; D is possibly TRBD1 (6 bases). The sequence came from a human donor in good health (CMV status not recorded). Some clones in this sample may be carry-over from other donors' samples. The CDR3 DNA follows: TGTGCCAGCAGCTTGACAGGCGTTACCTACGAGCAGTACTTC. Protein product: CASSLTGVTYEQYF.